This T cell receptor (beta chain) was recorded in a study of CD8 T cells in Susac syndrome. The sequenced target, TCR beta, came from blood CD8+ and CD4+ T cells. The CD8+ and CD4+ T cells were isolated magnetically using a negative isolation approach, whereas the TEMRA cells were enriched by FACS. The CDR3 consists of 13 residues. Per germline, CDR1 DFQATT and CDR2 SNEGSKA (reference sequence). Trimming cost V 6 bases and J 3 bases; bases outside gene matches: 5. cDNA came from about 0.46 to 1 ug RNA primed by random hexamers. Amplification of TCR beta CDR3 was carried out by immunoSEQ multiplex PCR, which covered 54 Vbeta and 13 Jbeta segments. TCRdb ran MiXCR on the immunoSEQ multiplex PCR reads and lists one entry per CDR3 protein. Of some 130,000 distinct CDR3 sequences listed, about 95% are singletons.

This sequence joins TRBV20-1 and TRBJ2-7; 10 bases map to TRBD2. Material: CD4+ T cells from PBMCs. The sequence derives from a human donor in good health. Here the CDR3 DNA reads TGCAGTGCAAGACTAGCGGGTGTCTACGAGCAGTACTTC. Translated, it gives CSARLAGVYEQYF.